Reported below is one T cell receptor beta chain. The antigen is not known. Germline CDR1 MNHNS, CDR2 SASEGT. The CDR3 covers 13 residues. V was trimmed by 5 bases and J by 2 bases, leaving 9 bases between them. The data are from a study of vaccination and CD4 T cells after COVID-19. Across the study: The authors exposed cells to overlapping spike peptides derived from SARS-CoV-2, HCoV-NL63, HCoV-OC43 and HCoV-229E.

Specified treatment: roughly 10-day PBMC culture with coronavirus spike peptide pools or control peptides (ViraFEST assay). Researchers reported culturing over 1.5 million PBMCs per well with 8 to 10 IU/ml IL-2 and 8 to 10 ug/ml peptide pools. Half of the medium was exchanged for fresh IL-2 medium, first on day 3 and then on day 7. Cultured CD4+ T-cell DNA underwent Oncomine TCR Beta short-read sequencing. TCRdb reanalysed the PCR reads using MiXCR and keeps one entry per CDR3 protein. The table shows some 16,000 distinct CDR3 sequences, with approximately 57% occurring only once. The sequencing input was CD4+ T cells from blood, cultured in vitro. The chain uses TRBV6-1 and TRBJ2-5; D is undetermined. This TCR derives from a human donor who had recovered from COVID-19. The CDR3 sequence: CASSNTAQETQYF. The CDR3 nucleotides read TGTGCCAGCAGTAATACCGCACAAGAGACCCAGTACTTC.